A selection of T cell receptor beta chains follows, all from one sample in a study of Ad26.COV2.S vaccination and SARS-CoV-2 variants. Sequencing used immunoSEQ multiplex PCR; TCRdb keeps in-frame clones, though not all of them. The sample consists of about 350,000 clones, 88% of them appearing once. Specimen: peripheral blood, collected in a trial of Ad26.COV2.S vaccine versus placebo. All receptors come from a person between 18 and 59 years old who received the Ad26.COV2.S COVID-19 vaccine or a placebo. CDR3s include the opening cysteine and the closing phenylalanine or tryptophan. The D gene is left open where the match is weak. Size values are once, few and many counts, or a class for expanded clones, and some rows have none.

D	J	V	size	DNA	CDR3
TRBD1	TRBJ1-5	TRBV15	-	TGTGCCACCAGCACCGTTTCACAGGGGTATGTAGGTGATCAGCCCCAGCATTTT	CATSTVSQGYVGDQPQHF
-	TRBJ1-1	TRBV6-5	-	TGTGCCAGCAGTTACGGGACTGCCAACACTGAAGCTTTCTTT	CASSYGTANTEAFF
TRBD1	TRBJ1-1	TRBV2	-	TGTGCCAGCAGTTCCGGGACAGGGGTAATGAGAGCTTTCTTT	CASSSGTGVMRAFF
-	TRBJ1-6	TRBV6-5	-	TGTGCCAGCAGTTACGTTGGTGGCAGGAATAATTCACCCCTCCACTTT	CASSYVGGRNNSPLHF
-	TRBJ2-5	TRBV24-1	once	TGTGCCACCAGCACCGCGGGGCCGTTCCAAGAGACCCAGTACTTC	CATSTAGPFQETQYF
-	TRBJ1-2	TRBV30	-	TGTGCCTGGAGATTCGGCGGTTTGTATGGCTACACCTTC	CAWRFGGLYGYTF
-	TRBJ2-1	TRBV7-2	-	TGTGCCAGCAGCAAAGACAGGGCCGGAGGGGATGAGCAGTTCTTC	CASSKDRAGGDEQFF
TRBD2	TRBJ2-3	TRBV7-9	once	TGTGCCAGCAGCTTAGCGGAGGGACTAACAAGGACCACAGATACGCAGTATTTT	CASSLAEGLTRTTDTQYF
-	TRBJ1-1	TRBV12-3/TRBV12-4	-	TGTGCCAGCAGGGGGTGGGACACTGAAGCTTTCTTT	CASRGWDTEAFF
TRBD1	TRBJ2-7	TRBV18	-	TGTGCCAGCTCACCGACAGGGACCTCCTACGAGCAGTACTTC	CASSPTGTSYEQYF
-	TRBJ1-5	TRBV7-9	-	TGTGCCAGCAGCCCAGGATACCCCAATCAGCCCCAGCATTTT	CASSPGYPNQPQHF
TRBD1	TRBJ2-2	TRBV6-6	-	TGTGCCAGCAGCCAACGGGACAGCAACACCGGGGAGCTGTTTTTT	CASSQRDSNTGELFF
-	TRBJ2-7	TRBV27	-	TGTGCCAGCAGTTTATCGCCAGGGCGCCCTATCGAGCAGTACTTC	CASSLSPGRPIEQYF
TRBD1	TRBJ2-2	TRBV14	few	TGTGCCAGCAGCCAGGGACAGTCGAACACCGGGGAGCTGTTTTTT	CASSQGQSNTGELFF
-	TRBJ2-2	TRBV23-1	-	TGCGCCAGCAGTAATGGGGGAAATCTGAAGTTGGAGCTGTTTTTT	CASSNGGNLKLELFF
TRBD1	TRBJ1-1	TRBV3-1/TRBV3-2	-	TGTGCCAGCAGCCTCCAGACAGGGGGCCCGAACACTGAAGCTTTCTTT	CASSLQTGGPNTEAFF
-	TRBJ2-3	TRBV20-1	once	TGCAGTGCTAGTCGTGGGGGGCCGAGCACAGATACGCAGTATTTT	CSASRGGPSTDTQYF
-	TRBJ2-3	TRBV6-1	-	TGTGCCAGCAGTGACCCGGTGGGGTTGGCAGATACGCAGTATTTT	CASSDPVGLADTQYF
-	TRBJ1-1	TRBV7-2	-	TGTGCCAGCAGCCCCGGGAGGGGGAACACTGAAGCTTTCTTT	CASSPGRGNTEAFF
-	TRBJ2-4	TRBV6-2/TRBV6-3	-	TGTGCCAGCAGTCGTACATCGGCTCTAGCCAAAAACATTCAGTACTTC	CASSRTSALAKNIQYF
-	TRBJ1-1	TRBV19	-	TGTGCCAGTAGTATAGTTGAGGACACTGAAGCTTTCTTT	CASSIVEDTEAFF
-	TRBJ1-1	TRBV12-3/TRBV12-4	-	TGTGCCAGCTCCGTGGGGGCGAGGACTGAAGCTTTCTTT	CASSVGARTEAFF